One sample yielded the 8 T cell receptor beta chains listed below, sequenced in a study of T-cell reconstitution after alpha-beta-depleted transplantation in children. As it was prepared, the TCRbeta library received unique molecular identifiers. Each CDR3 protein is one row after TCRdb ran MiXCR on the PCR reads. This sample yields under 100,000 distinct CDR3 sequences, of which around 15% are seen a single time; about 18% belongs to the top ten. Sequenced material: PBMCs, mostly from graft donor cells, taken 180 days after TCRalphabeta/CD19-depleted stem cell transplant. These TCRs come from a male patient between 2 and 9 years old who had a stem cell transplant for acute lymphoblastic leukemia, so the T cells may come from the graft donor.

This clonotype was seen many times. The chain carries TRBV5-1 and TRBJ2-2; D call uncertain. The V end was cut by 4 bases, the J end by 0 bases, with 10 bases between. Germline V gives CDR1 SGHRS, CDR2 YFSETQ. The CDR3 contains 15 residues. CDR3 DNA sequence: TGCGCCAGCAGCACTGGATCCACGAACACCGGGGAGCTGTTTTTT. Residues: CASSTGSTNTGELFF.

This clonotype turned up a few times. The chain is built from TRBV11-2 and TRBJ2-7, with D maybe TRBD1 (6 bases). Germline values: CDR1 SGHAT, CDR2 FQNNGV. The CDR3 consists of 19 residues. V lost 5 bases and J 7 bases, leaving 33 bases between the germline ends. The CDR3 nucleotides read TGTGCCAGCAGCGCAGCCATGTATCCCGGGACACGGATTCGGTTTGAGCAGTACTTC. This codes for CASSAAMYPGTRIRFEQYF. The whole variable domain, remainder taken from reference TRBV11-2 and TRBJ2-7, is EAGVAQSPRYKIIEKRQSVAFWCNPISGHATLYWYQQILGQGPKLLIQFQNNGVVDDSQLPKDRFSAERLKGVDSTLKIQPAKLEDSAVYLCASSAAMYPGTRIRFEQYFGPGTRLTVT.

The rearrangement uses TRBV4-1 and TRBJ2-7; D not resolved. Germline loops: CDR1 MGHRA, CDR2 YSYEKL. The CDR3 loop spans 13 amino acids. V was shortened by 4 bases and J by 0 bases, with 7 bases between the two germline ends. The CDR3 spells CASSPYDSYEQYF. CDR3 DNA sequence: TGCGCCAGCAGCCCCTATGACTCCTACGAGCAGTACTTC.

By proportion, this clonotype is medium-sized. The J gene is TRBJ1-1, the V gene TRBV11-2; the match to TRBD1 covers 9 bases. The CDR3 has 13 residues. Per germline, CDR1 SGHAT and CDR2 FQNNGV. V was pared by 4 bases and J by 6 bases, with 3 bases of the junction left unmatched. For the CDR3, the DNA is TGTGCCAGCAGCTCAACAGGGGGCCCTGAAGCTTTCTTT. This translates into CASSSTGGPEAFF.

This chain uses TRBV4-1 with TRBJ2-7; tentatively, D is TRBD1 (5 bases). The CDR3 spans 16 residues. V lost 1 base and J 2 bases, leaving 15 bases between the germline ends. Germline V gene lookup returns CDR1 MGHRA and CDR2 YSYEKL. The CDR3 DNA follows: TGCGCCAGCAGCCAAGGGGGCGTGACAGCGACCTACGAGCAGTACTTC. This codes for CASSQGGVTATYEQYF.

This clonotype showed up just a few times. The chain joins TRBV29-1 to TRBJ1-2; tentatively, D is TRBD1 (5 bases). The CDR3 runs to 12 residues. The ends were cut back, 5 bases at V and 4 bases at J, with 11 bases in the middle. Germline CDR1 is SQVTM and CDR2 is ANQGSEA. CDR3 nucleotide sequence: TGCAGCGTTCAGGGAAAGTTCTATGGCTACACCTTC. It yields the protein CSVQGKFYGYTF.

The V call is TRBV12-3 or TRBV12-4, the J call TRBJ2-1; 8 nucleotides line up with TRBD2. The J segment lost 1 base and the V segment lost 6 bases, leaving 5 bases of the junction unmatched. The CDR3 sequence is 15 residues long. This CDR3 is CASSWVAGSYNEQFF. In DNA, the CDR3 is TGTGCCAGCAGCTGGGTAGCGGGGTCCTACAATGAGCAGTTCTTC.

J is TRBJ2-5 and V is TRBV7-9, with no clear D. The CDR3 is 13 residues long. V was shortened by 5 bases and J by 4 bases, with 11 bases between the two germline ends. In germline, CDR1 is SEHNR, CDR2 FQNEAQ (reference sequence). CDR3 coding DNA: TGTGCCAGCAGCCTGGAGTTGGGAGAGACCCAGTACTTC. Translating it yields CASSLELGETQYF.